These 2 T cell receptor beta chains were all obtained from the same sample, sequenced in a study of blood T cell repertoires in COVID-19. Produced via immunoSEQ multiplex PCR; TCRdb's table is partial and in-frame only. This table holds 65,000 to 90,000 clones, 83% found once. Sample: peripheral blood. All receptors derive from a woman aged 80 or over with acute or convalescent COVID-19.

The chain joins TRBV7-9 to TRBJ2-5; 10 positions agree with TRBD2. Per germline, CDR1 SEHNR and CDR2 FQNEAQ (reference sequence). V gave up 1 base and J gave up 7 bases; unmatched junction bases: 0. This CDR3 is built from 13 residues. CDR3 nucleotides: TGTGCCAGCAGCTTAGGACTAGCGGGGACCCAGTACTTC. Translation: CASSLGLAGTQYF.

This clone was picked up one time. This CDR3 reads CASSLDRGVDEQFF. CDR3 bases: TGCGCCAGCAGCTTGGACAGGGGGGTGGATGAGCAGTTCTTC. The chain couples TRBV5-1 to TRBJ2-1, with TRBD1 matching over 8 bases. J lost 8 bases, V lost 0 bases, and 4 bases had no gene match. CDR1 SGHRS and CDR2 YFSETQ come from the germline V gene. This CDR3 contains 14 residues.